This entry lists 24 T cell receptor beta chains sequenced from one sample in a study of post-analysis software for immune sequencing data. These receptors' targets are unknown. Study results and limitations: Five or six TRBV segments were significantly more frequent in patients than in controls. TRBV5-6, TRBV5-1 and TRBV20-1 were among these segments.

Unique molecular identifiers featured in each of the TCR beta cDNA libraries. One entry per CDR3 protein, called by TCRdb with MiXCR from the PCR reads. The profile covers over 700,000 distinct CDR3 sequences, with roughly 29% appearing a single time and approximately 0.6% taken by the ten largest. The specimen sequenced was blood. The source of these receptors is a girl aged 5 to 17 with multiple sclerosis.

This clonotype was found a few times. The V gene is TRBV6-2 or TRBV6-3, the J gene TRBJ2-7; 9 bases line up with TRBD1. Germline V lookup: CDR1 MNHEY, CDR2 SVGEGT. The CDR3 contains 20 residues. V trimming: 7 bases; J trimming: 2 bases; junction bases outside the gene matches: 24. The CDR3 bases are TGTGCCAGCACCATGACCTACAGGGGGCCTTTCGGCGGGAGTGCCTACGAGCAGTACTTC. Protein sequence: CASTMTYRGPFGGSAYEQYF.

This chain uses TRBV28 with TRBJ2-2, with no clear D. This CDR3 has 18 amino acids. Germline CDR1 MDHEN, CDR2 SYDVKM. V was cut by 2 bases and J by 0 bases, with 16 bases left in between. DNA for the CDR3: TGTGCCAGCAGTTTAGTGTTTATGGGCGTAGCGAACACCGGGGAGCTGTTTTTT. It translates to CASSLVFMGVANTGELFF.

V gene TRBV29-1 combines with J gene TRBJ2-3; D gene unclear. The CDR3 loop spans 13 amino acids. Germline V CDR1 and CDR2: SQVTM, ANQGSEA. The V gene lost 4 bases and the J gene lost 5 bases, with 13 bases spanning the gap. CDR3 protein: CSVVRLEVDTQYF. CDR3 nucleotides: TGCAGCGTTGTCCGGCTAGAGGTAGATACGCAGTATTTT.

A note on this clonotype: A much bigger clone sits one base away, suggesting this may be a read error. The J gene is TRBJ2-1, the V gene TRBV20-1; TRBD2 agrees at 8 bases. The CDR3 is 14 amino acids. Germline loops: CDR1 DFQATT, CDR2 SNEGSKA (reference sequence). J gave up 8 bases and V 5 bases, and 11 bases lay outside the gene matches. The CDR3 DNA reads TGCAGTGCTCGAAATAGCGGGGAGTGCTATGAGCAGTTCTTC. It encodes CSARNSGECYEQFF.

As to this clonotype: This clone may be a read error of a much larger clone one base away. The chain is built from TRBV27 and TRBJ1-1; D gene uncertain. The CDR3 runs 15 residues. Looked up from germline, CDR1 is MNHEY and CDR2 is SMNVEV (reference sequence). CDR3 region: CAGSLFYGSGTEAFF. In DNA, the CDR3 is TGTGCCGGCAGTTTATTCTATGGGTCGGGGACTGAAGCTTTCTTT.

In its sample, this clonotype was seen a few times. V and J are TRBV29-1 and TRBJ1-2, with a weak D call TRBD1 (5 bases). Germline V gives CDR1 SQVTM, CDR2 ANQGSEA. The CDR3 is 16 residues long. Trimming stripped 3 bases from V and 4 bases from J, with 21 bases between. The CDR3 sequence: CSVDEQGNPPVYGYTF. The DNA for the CDR3 is TGCAGCGTTGATGAGCAGGGAAACCCCCCGGTCTATGGCTACACCTTC.

This clonotype was found a few times. The CDR3 DNA reads TGTGCCATCAGTCTACAGGGGGGGGTAACCTCCTACGAGCAGTACTTC. This encodes CAISLQGGVTSYEQYF. The chain employs TRBV10-3 and TRBJ2-7; possibly TRBD1 for D (8 bases). From germline, CDR1 is ENHRY and CDR2 SYGVKD. The CDR3 is made up of 16 amino acids. Trimming pared 5 bases from V and 0 bases from J, leaving 17 bases between.

This clonotype was seen ten or more times. The chain couples TRBV6-5 to TRBJ2-1; TRBD2 matches 8 bases. The CDR3 covers 14 residues. Germline V lookup: CDR1 MNHEY, CDR2 SVGAGI. Trimming cost V 8 bases and J 6 bases; bases outside gene matches: 9. The CDR3: CASAPGLVFNEQFF. CDR3 nucleotides: TGTGCCAGCGCTCCGGGACTAGTCTTCAATGAGCAGTTCTTC.

The V call is TRBV20-1, the J call TRBJ2-3, with 13 nucleotides matching TRBD2. Unmatched junction bases numbered 8, after V lost 2 bases and J lost 6 bases. From germline, CDR1 is DFQATT and CDR2 SNEGSKA (reference sequence). The CDR3 contains 16 residues. Written as DNA, the CDR3 is TGCAGTGCTAGAAGACTAGCGGGAGGTCTTCCGGATACGCAGTATTTT. This translates into CSARRLAGGLPDTQYF.

In this sample, this clonotype turned up a few times. This rearrangement joins TRBV6-5 to TRBJ2-7, with 7 bases fitting TRBD1. The junction had 7 bases not matched to a gene; V was cut back by 2 bases and J by 0 bases. This CDR3 has 16 amino acids. CDR1 and CDR2 from the germline V gene are MNHEY and SVGAGI. CDR3 protein: CASSYPQGQSSYEQYF. The CDR3 nucleotides are TGTGCCAGCAGTTACCCGCAGGGACAGTCCTCCTACGAGCAGTACTTC.

The table lists this clonotype with a few counts. This CDR3 is CASSPGTGTYTEAFF. As DNA, the CDR3 is TGCGCCAGCAGCCCGGGGACAGGGACGTACACTGAAGCTTTCTTT. The rearrangement uses TRBV5-1 and TRBJ1-1; TRBD1 matches at 9 bases. The CDR3 has 15 amino acids. The V gene end was trimmed by 4 bases and the J gene end by 3 bases; junction bases not matched to a gene: 7. Germline loops: CDR1 SGHRS, CDR2 YFSETQ. The complete variable domain, with remaining parts taken from reference TRBV5-1 and TRBJ1-1, reads KAGVTQTPRYLIKTRGQQVTLSCSPISGHRSVSWYQQTPGQGLQFLFEYFSETQRNKGNFPGRFSGRQFSNSRSEMNVSTLELGDSALYLCASSPGTGTYTEAFFGQGTRLTVV.

The chain carries TRBV28 and TRBJ2-7; D is ambiguous. Germline CDR1 reads MDHEN; CDR2 reads SYDVKM. The germline V and J ends were trimmed by 7 bases and 6 bases, with 16 bases remaining between them. There are 13 residues in the CDR3. CDR3 sequence: CASTLGLGIEQYF. The CDR3 DNA sequence: TGTGCCAGCACTTTGGGCCTTGGAATCGAGCAGTACTTC.

The V gene is TRBV7-2, the J gene TRBJ2-7, with D hard to call. Germline-derived CDR1 and CDR2 are SGHTA and FQGNSA. V was shortened by 0 bases and J by 2 bases, with 11 bases between the two germline ends. CDR3 length: 15 amino acids. The CDR3 DNA follows: TGTGCCAGCAGCTTAGCCGGGTCGAGACCCTACGAGCAGTACTTC. Residues: CASSLAGSRPYEQYF.

The sample holds a few counts of this clonotype. The chain uses TRBV6-6 and TRBJ2-5; 7 bases fit TRBD1. The length of the CDR3 is 15 residues. With V trimmed by 0 bases and J by 1 base, 2 bases remained unmatched. Germline V lookup: CDR1 MNHNY, CDR2 SVGAGI (reference sequence). The CDR3 loop is CASSYSDRAQETQYF. CDR3 in DNA: TGTGCCAGCAGTTACTCCGACAGGGCCCAAGAGACCCAGTACTTC.

At least ten counts were recorded for this clonotype. The rearrangement links TRBV5-1 to TRBJ2-1; the D is unclear. Germline-derived CDR1 and CDR2 are SGHRS and YFSETQ. CDR3 length equals 13 residues. V lost 4 bases and J 3 bases, leaving 8 bases between the germline ends. CDR3: CASSPPDYNEQFF. CDR3 sequence (DNA): TGCGCCAGCAGCCCCCCAGACTACAATGAGCAGTTCTTC. Combining the CDR3 with reference TRBV5-1 and TRBJ2-1 gives the whole variable domain KAGVTQTPRYLIKTRGQQVTLSCSPISGHRSVSWYQQTPGQGLQFLFEYFSETQRNKGNFPGRFSGRQFSNSRSEMNVSTLELGDSALYLCASSPPDYNEQFFGPGTRLTVL.

This clonotype was picked up many times. J is TRBJ2-1 and V is TRBV6-6, with TRBD1 identical over 11 bases. Germline-derived CDR1 and CDR2 are MNHNY and SVGAGI (reference sequence). The CDR3 totals 14 residues. V lost 7 bases and J lost 6; bases outside the gene matches: 5. CDR3 sequence reads: CASTRGQGANEQFF. CDR3 in DNA: TGTGCCAGCACTCGAGGACAGGGGGCCAATGAGCAGTTCTTC.

V and J are TRBV7-2 and TRBJ2-5, with 16 bases matching TRBD2. CDR3 length equals 16 residues. Germline CDR1 and CDR2: SGHTA and FQGNSA. V was pared by 1 base and J by 11 bases, with 7 bases of the junction left unmatched. The CDR3 DNA follows: TGTGCCAGCAGCTTAGGGGGACTAGCGGGGGGGGAGAAGCAGTACTTC. This translates into CASSLGGLAGGEKQYF.

The chain couples TRBV12-3 or TRBV12-4 to TRBJ1-2; D is undetermined. The CDR3 sequence is 12 residues long. Trimming pared 4 bases from V and 8 bases from J, leaving 11 bases between. CDR3 in amino acids: CASSSSGIGYTF. Here the CDR3 DNA reads TGTGCCAGCAGTTCTTCTGGGATAGGCTACACCTTC.

This clonotype was seen a few times. The chain uses TRBV7-2 and TRBJ2-7, with D perhaps assigned TRBD1 or TRBD2 (6 bases each). Trimming took off 4 bases at V and 1 base at J, with 20 bases between the two ends. Germline V gives CDR1 SGHTA, CDR2 FQGNSA. The CDR3 loop spans 17 amino acids. The CDR3 spells CASSSQRGGSGSYEQYF. The CDR3 DNA sequence: TGTGCCAGCAGCTCCCAGAGAGGGGGGTCCGGGTCCTACGAGCAGTACTTC.

This clonotype came up a few times. The chain employs TRBV5-1 and TRBJ2-7, with 7 bases that match TRBD2. The CDR3 is 14 residues long. Trimming took 3 bases from V and 5 from J; bases not matched to a gene: 8. CDR1 is SGHRS and CDR2 is YFSETQ in the germline V gene. CDR3 nucleotide sequence: TGCGCCAGCAGCTCTAGCGGTACGAGGGACGAGCAGTACTTC. Amino acid sequence: CASSSSGTRDEQYF.

This clonotype was detected many times. The chain combines TRBV29-1 with TRBJ2-7; D unclear. The CDR3 contains 11 residues. CDR1 is SQVTM, CDR2 ANQGSEA, per germline. The V gene lost 7 bases and the J gene lost 4 bases, with 11 bases spanning the gap. The CDR3 region is CSAAMGYEQYF. CDR3 coding DNA: TGCAGCGCTGCGATGGGGTACGAGCAGTACTTC.

To note about this clonotype: Relative to the germline gene, one junction end is altered; a read error may explain this. The V and J genes are TRBV20-1 and TRBJ1-2; D remains ambiguous. CDR1 is DFQATT, CDR2 SNEGSKA, per germline (reference sequence). The CDR3 is 14 amino acids. In DNA, the CDR3 is TGCAGTGCTGGAGATCTTAATAGGCGGGATGGCTACACCTTC. Residues: CSAGDLNRRDGYTF.

This clonotype was counted a single time. The chain recombines TRBV5-1 with TRBJ1-2, with 8 bases matching TRBD1. J was trimmed by 2 bases and V by 1 base; bases with no gene match: 4. The germline gives CDR1 SGHRS, CDR2 YFSETQ. The CDR3 has 15 residues. CDR3 in DNA: TGCGCCAGCAGCTTGATGAGACAGGGGAACTATGGCTACACCTTC. This sequence encodes CASSLMRQGNYGYTF. The whole variable domain, remainder taken from reference TRBV5-1 and TRBJ1-2, is KAGVTQTPRYLIKTRGQQVTLSCSPISGHRSVSWYQQTPGQGLQFLFEYFSETQRNKGNFPGRFSGRQFSNSRSEMNVSTLELGDSALYLCASSLMRQGNYGYTFGSGTRLTVV.

A few counts support this clonotype. The chain combines TRBV20-1 with TRBJ2-1; 11 bases are a match to TRBD2. J lost 3 bases, V lost 6 bases, and 10 bases had no gene match. This CDR3 has 16 residues. The germline gives CDR1 DFQATT, CDR2 SNEGSKA (reference sequence). The CDR3 reads CSARGTSGLHYNEQFF. The DNA of the CDR3 is TGCAGTGCCAGGGGGACTAGCGGTCTTCACTACAATGAGCAGTTCTTC.